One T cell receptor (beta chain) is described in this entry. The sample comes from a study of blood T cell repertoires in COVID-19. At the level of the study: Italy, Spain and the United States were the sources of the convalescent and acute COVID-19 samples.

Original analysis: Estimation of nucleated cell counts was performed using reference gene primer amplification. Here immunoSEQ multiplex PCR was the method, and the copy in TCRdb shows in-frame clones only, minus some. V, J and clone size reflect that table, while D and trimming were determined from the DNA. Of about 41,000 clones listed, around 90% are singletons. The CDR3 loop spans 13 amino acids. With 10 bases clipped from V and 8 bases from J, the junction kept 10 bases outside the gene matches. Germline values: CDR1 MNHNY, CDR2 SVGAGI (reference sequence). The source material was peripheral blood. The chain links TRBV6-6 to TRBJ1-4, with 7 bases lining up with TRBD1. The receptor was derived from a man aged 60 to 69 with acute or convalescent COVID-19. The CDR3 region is CAISGQLVEKLFF. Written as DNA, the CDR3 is TGTGCCATTTCGGGACAGCTGGTAGAAAAACTGTTTTTT.